A selection of T cell receptor beta chains follows, all from one sample in a study of response to subunit inactivated influenza vaccine. TCRdb passed the RT-PCR reads through MiXCR, listing each CDR3 protein once. The sample yields 450,000 to 500,000 distinct CDR3 sequences, approximately 9.9% seen once. The specimen comprised PBMCs from blood, sampled 45 days after vaccination. The source is a man between 45 and 60 years old who received an inactivated influenza vaccine. CDR3s include the opening cysteine and the closing phenylalanine or tryptophan. D genes are given only for firm matches. The size field is filled for only some rows; it gives once, few, many or a size class.

len	abundance	v_gene	j_gene	d_gene	CDR3nt	CDR3aa
13	many	TRBV11-2	TRBJ2-4	.	TGTGCCAGCAGCTTAAACGTGGATAACATTCAGTACTTC	CASSLNVDNIQYF
12	many	TRBV20-1	TRBJ2-7	.	TGCAGTGCTAGAGATCCGCCCTACGAGCAGTACTTC	CSARDPPYEQYF
14	many	TRBV9	TRBJ2-7	.	TGTGCCAGCAGCTTTCGCCTGGACGGCTACGAGCAGTACTTC	CASSFRLDGYEQYF
17	few	TRBV7-9	TRBJ2-1	.	TGTGCCAGCAGCTTAAGTTCCGGCTTCAGCTCCTACAATGAGCAGTTCTTC	CASSLSSGFSSYNEQFF
14	.	TRBV30	TRBJ2-7	TRBD1	TGTGCCTGGAAAGGGGTGGACAGGGCCAACGAGCAGTACTTC	CAWKGVDRANEQYF
15	.	TRBV7-2	TRBJ2-1	TRBD1	TGTGCCAGCAGCTTAACAGGGGGCCCCCCCCGTGAGCAGTTCTTC	CASSLTGGPPREQFF
15	.	TRBV6-2/TRBV6-3	TRBJ2-5	TRBD1	TGTGCCAGCAGCCAGGACAGGGGGCATGTGGAGACCCAGTACTTC	CASSQDRGHVETQYF
16	.	TRBV12-3/TRBV12-4	TRBJ2-1	TRBD2	TGTGCCAGCAACTCCGTTAGCGGGGGGTCTAACAATGAGCAGTTCTTC	CASNSVSGGSNNEQFF
16	many	TRBV29-1	TRBJ2-3	TRBD1	TGCAGCGTTCTCGCGATACAGGGGGCCGGCACAGATACGCAGTATTTT	CSVLAIQGAGTDTQYF
15	many	TRBV25-1	TRBJ2-7	TRBD1	TGTGCCAGCAGTGACCGGGACAGGGGACGCTACGAGCAGTACTTC	CASSDRDRGRYEQYF
13	many	TRBV29-1	TRBJ2-1	.	TGCAGCGTTGAGCGGGCCTCTTGGGTAGAGCAGTTCTTC	CSVERASWVEQFF
13	.	TRBV20-1	TRBJ2-7	TRBD1	TGCGGTGCTAGGGACAGTCCGTTGGACGAGCAGTACTTC	CGARDSPLDEQYF
15	few	TRBV11-2	TRBJ1-4	.	TGTGCCAGCAGCTTTTCGGACAGCCGCAATGAAAAACTGTTTTTT	CASSFSDSRNEKLFF